These 15 T cell receptor beta chains originate from one sample sequenced in a study of cytomegalovirus exposure and HLA in healthy donors. PCR used 60 Vbeta primers and 13 Jbeta primers. Generated by immunoSEQ multiplex PCR, the TCRdb table keeps only in-frame clones and is missing some. Among 180,000 or so clones, approximately 85% were seen once, and the ten largest hold roughly 8.8%. The sequencing input was PBMCs. The receptors were sampled from a man aged 18 to 35 in good health and CMV-seropositive.

V usage is TRBV18 and J usage is TRBJ2-5, with 11 bases matching TRBD2. With V trimmed by 6 bases and J by 3 bases, 6 bases remained unmatched. The CDR3 extends over 15 amino acids. In germline, CDR1 is KGHSH, CDR2 LQKENI. CDR3 in amino acids: CASSHLTSGEETQYF. DNA for the CDR3: TGTGCCAGCTCCCACCTGACTAGCGGGGAAGAGACCCAGTACTTC.

The chain couples TRBV5-1 to TRBJ2-7, with D perhaps TRBD2 (5 bases). Germline CDR1 and CDR2: SGHRS and YFSETQ. This CDR3 has 14 amino acids. The ends were cut back, 1 base at V and 2 bases at J, with 10 bases in the middle. DNA of the CDR3: TGCGCCAGCAGCTTGACGGGGTCCGCCTACGAGCAGTACTTC. Residues: CASSLTGSAYEQYF.

The chain recombines TRBV6-6 with TRBJ2-2; 7 positions agree with TRBD1. The V and J ends lost 6 bases and 5 bases, in that order; junction bases with no gene match: 6. Germline V lookup: CDR1 MNHNY, CDR2 SVGAGI (reference sequence). This CDR3 contains 14 residues. In DNA form, the CDR3 reads TGTGCCAGCAGGAGAGAGACAGGGACCGGGGAGCTGTTTTTT. Its translation is CASRRETGTGELFF.

CDR3 amino acids: CASSARLAGVSTDTQYF. DNA for the CDR3: TGTGCCAGCAGTGCCCGACTAGCGGGGGTAAGCACAGATACGCAGTATTTT. The V and J genes are TRBV27 and TRBJ2-3, with 12 bases identical to TRBD2. Germline V gene data show CDR1 as MNHEY and CDR2 as SMNVEV (reference sequence). V trimming: 5 bases; J trimming: 0 bases; junction bases outside the gene matches: 6. The CDR3 is 17 amino acids.

J is TRBJ2-5 and V is TRBV30, with D perhaps matching TRBD1 (5 bases). The J call is in doubt because the DNA end fits TRBJ2-7 better. This CDR3 region has 14 residues. Germline assignment: CDR1 GTSNPN and CDR2 SVGIG (reference sequence). The CDR3 sequence is CAWSVGTGPYEQYF. Written as DNA, the CDR3 is TGTGCCTGGAGTGTAGGTACAGGCCCCTACGAGCAGTACTTC.

This chain joins TRBV30 and TRBJ2-1, with D perhaps matching TRBD1 (5 bases). The CDR3 covers 14 residues. Trimming pared 5 bases from V and 2 bases from J, leaving 13 bases between. Germline values: CDR1 GTSNPN, CDR2 SVGIG (reference sequence). In DNA, the CDR3 is TGTGCCTGGGGACAAGGGTTTGCCTACAATGAGCAGTTCTTC. Its protein product is CAWGQGFAYNEQFF.

To note about this clone: This sample includes further DNA sequences coding for the same CDR3. CDR3 DNA sequence: TGTGCCAGGCACGTTCTAGCGGGGGGCACAGATACGCAGTATTTT. Protein sequence: CARHVLAGGTDTQYF. This chain joins TRBV7-9 and TRBJ2-3; 10 bases match TRBD2. With 9 bases clipped from V and 1 base from J, the junction kept 7 bases outside the gene matches. CDR1 is SEHNR, CDR2 FQNEAQ, per germline (reference sequence). CDR3 length: 15 amino acids.

The chain is built from TRBV5-1 and TRBJ1-2; perhaps TRBD1 as D (5 bases). The V end was cut by 0 bases, the J end by 3 bases, with 15 bases between. Germline CDR1 SGHRS, CDR2 YFSETQ. The CDR3 spans 16 residues. The CDR3 loop is CASSLAPGGGDYGYTF. For the CDR3, the DNA is TGCGCCAGCAGCTTGGCCCCCGGGGGAGGAGACTATGGCTACACCTTC.

Remarks on this clone: Mismatch with germline at one junction end may stem from a read error. Other DNA sequences of this sample code for an identical CDR3. The J gene is TRBJ1-1, the V gene TRBV4-3, with 7 bases aligning to TRBD1. CDR3 length: 15 residues. CDR1 and CDR2 (germline): LGHNA, YSLEER. The CDR3 sequence: CASSQGWQGVSEAFF. The CDR3 DNA reads TGCGCCAGCAGCCAAGGGTGGCAGGGGGTGTCTGAGGCTTTCTTT.

The chain recombines TRBV7-2 with TRBJ2-3; the match to TRBD2 covers 7 bases. This CDR3 comprises 15 residues. V lost 7 bases to trimming and J lost 0 bases; unmatched junction nucleotides: 7. CDR1 is SGHTA and CDR2 is FQGNSA in the germline V gene. The CDR3, as DNA: TGTGCCAGCATCCCCATGGGGGGGAGCACAGATACGCAGTATTTT. This codes for CASIPMGGSTDTQYF.

The CDR3 reads CASSFDEGYGYTF. In DNA form, the CDR3 reads TGTGCCAGCAGCTTCGACGAGGGTTATGGCTACACCTTC. This chain connects TRBV7-9 to TRBJ1-2; D remains unclear. CDR1 and CDR2 (germline): SEHNR, FQNEAQ (reference sequence). The V and J ends lost 3 bases and 5 bases respectively, with 10 bases between them. This CDR3 is built from 13 residues.

This chain uses TRBV7-9 with TRBJ1-1; possibly TRBD1 for D (5 bases). CDR1 SEHNR and CDR2 FQNEAQ come from the germline V gene (reference sequence). V lost 4 bases and J 4 bases, leaving 13 bases between the germline ends. This CDR3 has 14 residues. The CDR3 loop reads CASSYDSLFTEAFF. The CDR3 DNA is TGTGCCAGCAGCTATGACAGTCTGTTCACTGAAGCTTTCTTT.

This rearrangement joins TRBV9 to TRBJ2-3; the match to TRBD2 covers 7 bases. With 0 bases clipped from V and 6 bases from J, the junction kept 10 bases outside the gene matches. Germline assignment: CDR1 SGDLS and CDR2 YYNGEE. CDR3 length equals 16 residues. CDR3: CASSVVTGGTGDTQYF. CDR3 nucleotides: TGTGCCAGCAGCGTAGTGACGGGGGGAACTGGCGATACGCAGTATTTT.

The gene calls are TRBV6-5 and TRBJ2-5; 7 bases line up with TRBD1. The closer fit of TRBJ2-7 to the DNA end suggests the J call may be wrong. The germline gives CDR1 MNHEY, CDR2 SVGAGI. CDR3 length: 15 amino acids. The CDR3: CASRRRQGEAYEQYF. CDR3 in DNA: TGTGCCAGCAGAAGGAGACAGGGAGAAGCCTACGAGCAGTACTTC.

This clone was seen only once. This chain joins TRBV4-1 and TRBJ2-5; 10 bases line up with TRBD2. Germline CDR1 reads MGHRA; CDR2 reads YSYEKL. The trim removed 0 bases at V and 2 bases at J, leaving 12 bases unmatched. The CDR3 contains 19 residues. CDR3 in amino acids: CASSQDLVSGGPWQETQYF. DNA for the CDR3: TGCGCCAGCAGCCAAGATCTTGTTAGCGGGGGGCCTTGGCAAGAGACCCAGTACTTC.